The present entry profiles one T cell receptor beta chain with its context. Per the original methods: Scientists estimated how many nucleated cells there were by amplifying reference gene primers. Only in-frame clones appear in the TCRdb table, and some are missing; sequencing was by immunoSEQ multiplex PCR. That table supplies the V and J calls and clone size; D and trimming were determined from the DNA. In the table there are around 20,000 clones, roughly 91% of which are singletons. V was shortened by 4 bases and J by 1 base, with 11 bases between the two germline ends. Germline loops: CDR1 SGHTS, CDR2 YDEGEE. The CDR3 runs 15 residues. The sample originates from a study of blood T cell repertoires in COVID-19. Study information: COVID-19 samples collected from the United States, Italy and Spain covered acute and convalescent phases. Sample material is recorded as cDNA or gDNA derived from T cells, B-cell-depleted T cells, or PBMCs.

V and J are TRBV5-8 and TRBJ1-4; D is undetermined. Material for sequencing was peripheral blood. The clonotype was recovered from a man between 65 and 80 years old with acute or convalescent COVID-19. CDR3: CASSPYRETNEKLFF. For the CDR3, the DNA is TGTGCCAGCAGCCCGTACAGAGAAACTAATGAAAAACTGTTTTTT.